The clone carrying this TCR beta chain was observed many times. Its antigen is not identified. 5'-RACE, quantitative and with molecular barcodes, yielded the TCR beta libraries. MiXCR was run by TCRdb on the 5' RACE reads, yielding one entry per CDR3 protein. Of 180,000 or so distinct CDR3 sequences in the sample, around a tenth are singletons; the top ten hold almost 30%. The data were taken from a study of CD8 T cells in ankylosing spondylitis. The CDR3 sequence is 13 residues long. Looked up from germline, CDR1 is SQVTM and CDR2 is ANQGSEA. Trimming at V came to 1 base and at J to 7 bases, leaving 5 bases not matched to a gene. The study, taken as a whole, reports: A TCR beta motif made of fewer than ten highly homologous variants seemed typical of ankylosing spondylitis blood. Earlier authors reported some of these motif variants in reactive arthritis synovial fluid and blood. Relatively scarce in peripheral blood, disease-linked clones were CD8+.

The clonotype originates from a male donor with ankylosing spondylitis or in good health (not recorded which). The V gene is TRBV29-1, the J gene TRBJ1-2; 8 bases align to TRBD1. The sequenced sample was blood, either unsorted or a sorted T cell fraction (not recorded which). As DNA, the CDR3 is TGCAGCGTTGAAGTCGGACAGGGAAGTGGCTACACCTTC. Its protein is CSVEVGQGSGYTF. Full variable domain (missing parts from reference TRBV29-1 and TRBJ1-2): SAVISQKPSRDICQRGTSLTIQCQVDSQVTMMFWYRQQPGQSLTLIATANQGSEATYESGFVIDKFPISRPNLTFSTLTVSNMSPEDSSIYLCSVEVGQGSGYTFGSGTRLTVV.